These 25 T cell receptor beta chains came from one sample sequenced in a study of technical replicates of blood from several donors. Libraries were prepared by immunoSEQ multiplex PCR; TCRdb keeps only in-frame clonotypes and omits some of them. The table lists 75,000 to 95,000 clones, about 95% of them singletons, with approximately 0.25% in the top ten. The specimen sequenced was T cells isolated from PBMCs. The receptors here all came from a human donor in good health.

This clone came up once. The chain carries TRBV18 and TRBJ2-3; TRBD2 matches at 9 bases. Trimming cost V 1 base and J 3 bases; bases outside gene matches: 11. The CDR3 contains 18 residues. Germline loops: CDR1 KGHSH, CDR2 LQKENI. CDR3 nucleotides: TGTGCCAGCTCACCACGAGGTTCAAGACTAGCGGATACAGATACGCAGTATTTT. It is translated as CASSPRGSRLADTDTQYF.

The rearrangement links TRBV2 to TRBJ1-1, with D unresolved. V lost 11 bases to trimming and J lost 3 bases, with 13 bases between them. The CDR3 contains 12 residues. The V gene's germline CDR1 is SNHLY and CDR2 FYNNEI. This chain's CDR3 is CALRGTDTEAFF. In DNA, the CDR3 is TGTGCCCTACGGGGAACGGACACTGAAGCTTTCTTT.

CDR3 amino acids: CASSLRGTGNTEAFF. DNA for the CDR3: TGCGCCAGCAGCTTGAGGGGGACAGGGAACACTGAAGCTTTCTTT. This chain joins TRBV5-1 and TRBJ1-1; 8 nucleotides match TRBD1. Per germline, CDR1 SGHRS and CDR2 YFSETQ. The V gene end was trimmed by 1 base and the J gene end by 1 base; junction bases not matched to a gene: 3. The CDR3 is 15 amino acids.

V and J are TRBV4-2 and TRBJ2-5; TRBD2 matches at 8 bases. After removal of 2 bases from V and 2 bases from J, the junction contained 4 bases not matched to a gene. This CDR3 spans 15 amino acids. CDR1 is LGHNA, CDR2 YNFKEQ, per germline. The chain's CDR3 is CASSQHIAGQETQYF. The CDR3 coding sequence is TGTGCCAGCAGCCAACATATAGCGGGACAAGAGACCCAGTACTTC.

V usage is TRBV11-2 and J usage is TRBJ1-2, with TRBD1 matching 9 bases. The CDR3 contains 15 residues. Germline-derived CDR1 and CDR2 are SGHAT and FQNNGV. Trimming at V came to 5 bases and at J to 7 bases, leaving 11 bases not matched to a gene. CDR3 amino acids: CASSPTPGQGFGYTF. The CDR3 coding sequence is TGTGCCAGCAGCCCCACCCCGGGACAGGGCTTTGGCTACACCTTC.

The gene calls are TRBV19 and TRBJ1-2, with a weak D call TRBD1 (6 bases). Trimming stripped 6 bases from V and 4 bases from J, with 18 bases between. The CDR3 covers 15 residues. Germline CDR1 reads LNHDA; CDR2 reads SQIVND (reference sequence). The DNA for the CDR3 is TGTGCCAGTAGCCTCACAAGACAGGCTGCCTATGGCTACACCTTC. Translated, it gives CASSLTRQAAYGYTF. Full variable domain (rest looked up from reference TRBV19 and TRBJ1-2): DGGITQSPKYLFRKEGQNVTLSCEQNLNHDAMYWYRQDPGQGLRLIYYSQIVNDFQKGDIAEGYSVSREKKESFPLTVTSAQKNPTAFYLCASSLTRQAAYGYTFGSGTRLTVV.

The V and J genes are TRBV29-1 and TRBJ1-5; D remains unclear. The V and J ends lost 3 bases and 3 bases respectively, with 12 bases between them. Germline V lookup: CDR1 SQVTM, CDR2 ANQGSEA. The CDR3 contains 14 residues. The CDR3 region has the DNA TGCAGCGTTGAGACCGGGAACCTCAATCAGCCCCAGCATTTT. Translation: CSVETGNLNQPQHF.

The rearrangement links TRBV6-1 to TRBJ1-4, with D tentatively TRBD1 (5 bases). Germline V CDR1 and CDR2: MNHNS, SASEGT. This CDR3 contains 15 residues. The germline V and J ends were trimmed by 7 bases and 8 bases, with 20 bases remaining between them. This chain's CDR3 is CASTPETDITEKLFF. In DNA form, the CDR3 reads TGTGCCAGCACCCCCGAGACGGACATCACGGAAAAACTGTTTTTT.

The chain joins TRBV18 to TRBJ2-7; TRBD1 is a possible D gene (5 bases). V lost 1 base to trimming and J lost 3 bases, with 13 bases between them. The germline V gene encodes CDR1 KGHSH and CDR2 LQKENI. CDR3 length: 15 amino acids. CDR3 sequence (DNA): TGTGCCAGCTCACCACAGGCAGGGTACGACTACGAGCAGTACTTC. This codes for CASSPQAGYDYEQYF.

The sample holds one count of this clone. The chain uses TRBV21-1 and TRBJ2-7; no check of the table's D call, TRBD1, against the DNA was made. TRBV21-1 is shown as a pseudogene. The CDR3 runs 15 residues. In nucleotides, the CDR3 is TGTGCCAGTTGGCTAGACAGGGACTTCCCCTACGAGCAGTACTTC. As protein: CASWLDRDFPYEQYF.

The chain recombines TRBV28 with TRBJ2-7, with 7 nucleotides matching TRBD1. This CDR3 has 15 residues. V dropped 5 bases and J dropped 1; count of bases not matched to a gene: 8. Germline loops: CDR1 MDHEN, CDR2 SYDVKM. DNA for the CDR3: TGTGCCAGCAGTCCACCGGGACAGAATTCCTACGAGCAGTACTTC. Its protein is CASSPPGQNSYEQYF. Complete variable domain (other parts from reference TRBV28 and TRBJ2-7): DVKVTQSSRYLVKRTGEKVFLECVQDMDHENMFWYRQDPGLGLRLIYFSYDVKMKEKGDIPEGYSVSREKKERFSLILESASTNQTSMYLCASSPPGQNSYEQYFGPGTRLTVT.

The J gene is TRBJ2-7, the V gene TRBV7-9, with a possible D match to TRBD2 (5 bases). The CDR3 length is 17 residues. V shed 2 bases and J shed 9 bases, with 26 bases lying between them. CDR1 and CDR2 from the germline V gene are SEHNR and FQNEAQ (reference sequence). This CDR3 is CASSLREEVFGSGGQYF. As DNA, the CDR3 is TGTGCCAGCAGCTTACGGGAAGAAGTTTTTGGGAGCGGTGGGCAGTACTTC.

V is TRBV7-2 and J is TRBJ1-5; a possible D gene is TRBD1 (6 bases). V was clipped by 5 bases and J by 3 bases, with 11 bases between them. Germline-derived CDR1 and CDR2 are SGHTA and FQGNSA. The length of the CDR3 is 14 residues. The CDR3 loop is CASSQDSLNQPQHF. CDR3 coding DNA: TGTGCCAGCAGCCAGGACAGCCTCAATCAGCCCCAGCATTTT. The variable domain in full, completed from reference TRBV7-2 and TRBJ1-5, reads GAGVSQSPSNKVTEKGKDVELRCDPISGHTALYWYRQSLGQGLEFLIYFQGNSAPDKSGLPSDRFSAERTGGSVSTLTIQRTQQEDSAVYLCASSQDSLNQPQHFGDGTRLSIL.

The genes are TRBV15 and TRBJ2-5; D is uncertain. Per the germline V gene, CDR1 is LNHNV and CDR2 is YYDKDF (reference sequence). Between the trimmed V and J ends, which lost 0 bases and 3 bases, there was a span of 5 bases. The CDR3 runs 13 residues. The CDR3 protein is CATSRDPEETQYF. The CDR3 DNA is TGTGCCACCAGCAGAGATCCGGAAGAGACCCAGTACTTC.

The rearrangement uses TRBV7-8 and TRBJ2-3; D might be TRBD1 (6 bases). The CDR3 sequence is 17 residues long. CDR1 and CDR2 (germline): SGHVS, FQNEAQ. Trimming cost V 4 bases and J 0 bases, with 17 bases left between them. The CDR3 DNA follows: TGTGCCAGCAGCTACCCTTCCGGGACATCTAGCACAGATACGCAGTATTTT. Amino acid sequence: CASSYPSGTSSTDTQYF.

The rearrangement joins TRBV7-9 to TRBJ2-1, with 11 bases identical to TRBD2. V was pared by 0 bases and J by 7 bases, with 8 bases of the junction left unmatched. The CDR3 spans 17 residues. CDR1 and CDR2 (germline): SEHNR, FQNEAQ (reference sequence). The CDR3 reads CASSLASGTSGGNEQFF. The CDR3 DNA reads TGTGCCAGCAGCTTAGCGTCGGGGACTAGCGGAGGTAATGAGCAGTTCTTC.

The chain is built from TRBV12-2 and TRBJ2-1; the table's TRBD2 call for D was not verified on the DNA. TRBV12-2 is flagged as a pseudogene. CDR3 length: 15 residues. DNA of the CDR3: TGTGCAAGTCGCCTGTCGGCGGGACTAGTCGATGAGCAGTTCTTC. This translates into CASRLSAGLVDEQFF.

The chain uses TRBV19 and TRBJ1-3; possible D gene TRBD1, 5 bases. Germline lookup yields CDR1 LNHDA and CDR2 SQIVND (reference sequence). The CDR3 totals 14 residues. Deletions cut 8 bases from V and 0 bases from J, with 11 bases between. The CDR3: CASRDGSSGNTIYF. The CDR3 nucleotides read TGTGCCAGTCGGGACGGGAGCTCTGGAAACACCATATATTTT.

This rearrangement joins TRBV27 to TRBJ2-7, with 9 bases matching TRBD1. Germline trimming cut 5 bases from V and 4 bases from J; bases unmatched to any gene: 6. Germline V gene sequence: CDR1 MNHEY, CDR2 SMNVEV (reference sequence). The CDR3 runs to 14 residues. The CDR3 DNA reads as TGTGCCAGCAGTCTTCGGGACAGGGAATACGAGCAGTACTTC. This gives the protein CASSLRDREYEQYF.

This sequence joins TRBV27 and TRBJ2-5; perhaps TRBD1 as D (7 bases). The CDR3 covers 17 residues. Germline loops: CDR1 MNHEY, CDR2 SMNVEV (reference sequence). The germline V and J ends were trimmed by 2 bases and 2 bases, with 18 bases remaining between them. The chain's CDR3 is CASSLKGPGGIQETQYF. In DNA form, the CDR3 reads TGTGCCAGCAGTTTAAAAGGTCCAGGGGGGATTCAAGAGACCCAGTACTTC.

This clone has only a few counts. V gene TRBV7-9 combines with J gene TRBJ2-7; TRBD2 agrees at 7 bases. Germline CDR1 SEHNR, CDR2 FQNEAQ (reference sequence). V shed 5 bases and J 6 bases; nucleotides not matched to a gene: 7. The length of the CDR3 is 13 residues. In nucleotides, the CDR3 is TGTGCCAGCAGCCCACCGGGGGGTAGCGAGCAGTACTTC. This gives the protein CASSPPGGSEQYF.

This chain joins TRBV27 and TRBJ2-7; 10 nucleotides align to TRBD1. CDR1 and CDR2 (germline): MNHEY, SMNVEV (reference sequence). The CDR3 has 15 amino acids. Trimming at V came to 6 bases and at J to 6 bases, leaving 11 bases not matched to a gene. CDR3 bases: TGTGCCAGCAGCCCTCCGGGACAGGGGATCCGCGAGCAGTACTTC. The encoded protein is CASSPPGQGIREQYF.

As for this clone: This sample includes further DNA sequences coding for the same CDR3. The rearrangement joins TRBV5-1 to TRBJ1-1; the D gene is possibly TRBD1 (6 bases). Germline loops: CDR1 SGHRS, CDR2 YFSETQ. The V end lost 4 bases, the J end lost 1 base, and 8 bases lay between the germline ends. The CDR3 totals 13 residues. The CDR3 region is CASSPRGNTEAFF. The DNA for the CDR3 is TGCGCCAGCAGCCCCAGGGGGAACACTGAAGCTTTCTTT.

The chain employs TRBV5-1 and TRBJ1-2; 10 nucleotides agree with TRBD1. The V gene's germline CDR1 is SGHRS and CDR2 YFSETQ. This CDR3 comprises 15 residues. The ends lost 4 bases at V and 9 bases at J; junction bases unmatched: 12. CDR3 DNA: TGCGCCAGCAGCACAGGATGGACAGGGGGAAGGCGCTACACCTTC. Its protein product is CASSTGWTGGRRYTF.

The chain has TRBV30 and TRBJ2-1, with 8 bases aligning to TRBD2. Germline-derived CDR1 and CDR2 are GTSNPN and SVGIG (reference sequence). V was clipped by 0 bases and J by 3 bases; unmatched bases: 4. The length of the CDR3 is 15 residues. The CDR3 nucleotides read TGTGCCTGGAGTGTACTGGCGGGGGGCTACAATGAGCAGTTCTTC. This translates into CAWSVLAGGYNEQFF.